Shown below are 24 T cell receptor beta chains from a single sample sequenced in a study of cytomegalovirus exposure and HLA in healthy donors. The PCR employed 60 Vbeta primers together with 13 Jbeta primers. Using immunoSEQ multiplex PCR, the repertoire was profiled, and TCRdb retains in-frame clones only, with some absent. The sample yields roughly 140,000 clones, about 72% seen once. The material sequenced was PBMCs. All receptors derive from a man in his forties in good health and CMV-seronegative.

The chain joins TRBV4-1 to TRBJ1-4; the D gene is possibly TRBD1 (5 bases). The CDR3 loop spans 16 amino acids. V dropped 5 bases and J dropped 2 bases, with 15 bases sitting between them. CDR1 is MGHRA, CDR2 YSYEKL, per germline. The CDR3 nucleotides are TGCGCCAGCAGCGGCGCTGGGGCCTGGACTAATGAAAAACTGTTTTTT. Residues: CASSGAGAWTNEKLFF.

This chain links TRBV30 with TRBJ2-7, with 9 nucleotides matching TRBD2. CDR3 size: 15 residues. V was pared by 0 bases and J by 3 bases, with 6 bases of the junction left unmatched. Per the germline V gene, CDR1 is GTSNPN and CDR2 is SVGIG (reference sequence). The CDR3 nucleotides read TGTGCCTGGAGTGTACGGCTAGCGGGACTCTACGAGCAGTACTTC. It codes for CAWSVRLAGLYEQYF. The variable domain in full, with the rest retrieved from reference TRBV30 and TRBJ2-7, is SQTIHQWPATLVQPVGSPLSLECTVEGTSNPNLYWYRQAAGRGLQLLFYSVGIGQISSEVPQNLSASRPQDRQFILSSKKLLLSDSGFYLCAWSVRLAGLYEQYFGPGTRLTVT.

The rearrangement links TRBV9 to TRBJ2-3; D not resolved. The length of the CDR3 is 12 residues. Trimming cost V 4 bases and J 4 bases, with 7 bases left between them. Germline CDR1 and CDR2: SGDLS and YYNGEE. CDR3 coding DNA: TGTGCCAGCAGCAGTGGGCCAGATACGCAGTATTTT. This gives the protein CASSSGPDTQYF.

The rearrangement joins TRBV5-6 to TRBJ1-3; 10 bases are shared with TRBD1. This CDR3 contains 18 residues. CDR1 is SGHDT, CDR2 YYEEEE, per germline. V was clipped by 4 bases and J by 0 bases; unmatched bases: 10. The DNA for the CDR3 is TGTGCCAGCAGCGCCGGGACAGGGGTGGGAGCCTCTGGAAACACCATATATTTT. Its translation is CASSAGTGVGASGNTIYF.

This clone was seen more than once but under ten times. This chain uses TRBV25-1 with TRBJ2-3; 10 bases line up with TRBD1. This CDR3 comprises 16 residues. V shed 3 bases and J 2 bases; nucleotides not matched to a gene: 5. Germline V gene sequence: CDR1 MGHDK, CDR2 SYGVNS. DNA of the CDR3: TGTGCCAGCAGTGAGGACAGGGGGTATCACACAGATACGCAGTATTTT. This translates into CASSEDRGYHTDTQYF. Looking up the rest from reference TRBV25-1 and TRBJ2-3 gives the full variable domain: EADIYQTPRYLVIGTGKKITLECSQTMGHDKMYWYQQDPGMELHLIHYSYGVNSTEKGDLSSESTVSRIRTEHFPLTLESARPSHTSQYLCASSEDRGYHTDTQYFGPGTRLTVL.

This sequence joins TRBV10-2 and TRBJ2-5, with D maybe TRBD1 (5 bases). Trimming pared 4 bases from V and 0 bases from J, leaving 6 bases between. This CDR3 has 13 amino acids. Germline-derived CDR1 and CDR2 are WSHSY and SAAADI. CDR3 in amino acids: CASSGTHQETQYF. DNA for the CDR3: TGCGCCAGCAGTGGGACACACCAAGAGACCCAGTACTTC.

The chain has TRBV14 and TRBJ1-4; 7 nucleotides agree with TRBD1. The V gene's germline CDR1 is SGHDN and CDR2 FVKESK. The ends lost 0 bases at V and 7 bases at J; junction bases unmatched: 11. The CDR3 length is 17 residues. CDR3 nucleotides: TGTGCCAGCAGCCAAGACTTAACGAGGGGGCGATCTGAAAAACTGTTTTTT. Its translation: CASSQDLTRGRSEKLFF.

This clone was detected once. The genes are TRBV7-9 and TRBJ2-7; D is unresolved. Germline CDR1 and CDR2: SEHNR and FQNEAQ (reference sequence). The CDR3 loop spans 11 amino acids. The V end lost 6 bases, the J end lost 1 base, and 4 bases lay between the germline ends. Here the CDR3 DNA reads TGTGCCAGCAGTCTTTCCTACGAGCAGTACTTC. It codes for CASSLSYEQYF.

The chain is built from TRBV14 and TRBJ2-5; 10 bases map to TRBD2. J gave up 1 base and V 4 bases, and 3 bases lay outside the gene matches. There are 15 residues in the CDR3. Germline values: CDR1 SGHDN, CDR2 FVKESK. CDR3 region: CASSRGTSVQETQYF. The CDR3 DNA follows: TGTGCCAGCAGCCGGGGGACTAGCGTCCAAGAGACCCAGTACTTC.

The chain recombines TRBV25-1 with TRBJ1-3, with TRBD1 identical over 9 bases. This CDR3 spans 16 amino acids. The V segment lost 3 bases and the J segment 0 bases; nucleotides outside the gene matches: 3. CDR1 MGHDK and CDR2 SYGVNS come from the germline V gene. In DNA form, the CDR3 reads TGTGCCAGCAGTGATCCGGGACAGGGCTCTGGAAACACCATATATTTT. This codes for CASSDPGQGSGNTIYF. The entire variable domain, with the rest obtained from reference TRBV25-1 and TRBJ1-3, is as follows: EADIYQTPRYLVIGTGKKITLECSQTMGHDKMYWYQQDPGMELHLIHYSYGVNSTEKGDLSSESTVSRIRTEHFPLTLESARPSHTSQYLCASSDPGQGSGNTIYFGEGSWLTVV.

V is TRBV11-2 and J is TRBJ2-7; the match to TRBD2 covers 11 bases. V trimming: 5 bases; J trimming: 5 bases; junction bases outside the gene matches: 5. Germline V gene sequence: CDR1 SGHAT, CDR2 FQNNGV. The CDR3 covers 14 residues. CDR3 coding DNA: TGTGCCAGCAGCGCCCTAGCGGGGGGTCACGAGCAGTACTTC. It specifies CASSALAGGHEQYF.

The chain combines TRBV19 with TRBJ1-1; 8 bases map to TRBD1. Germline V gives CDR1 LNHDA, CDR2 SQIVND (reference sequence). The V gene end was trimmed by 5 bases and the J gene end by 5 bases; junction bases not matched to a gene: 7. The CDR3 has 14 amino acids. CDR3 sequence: CASSPRQGRTEAFF. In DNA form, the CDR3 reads TGTGCCAGTAGTCCACGACAGGGGAGGACTGAAGCTTTCTTT.

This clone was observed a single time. DNA of the CDR3: TGTGCCAGCAGGCTAGGCACTAGCGGGACCTACGAGCAGTACTTC. Protein sequence: CASRLGTSGTYEQYF. J is TRBJ2-7 and V is TRBV2; 10 bases are shared with TRBD2. Trimming took 6 bases from V and 2 from J; bases not matched to a gene: 7. The CDR3 is made up of 15 amino acids. Germline loops: CDR1 SNHLY, CDR2 FYNNEI.

The CDR3 sequence is CASSQGGLWNTGELFF. The CDR3 coding sequence is TGCGCCAGCAGCCAAGGGGGACTATGGAACACCGGGGAGCTGTTTTTT. The chain has TRBV4-1 and TRBJ2-2; 7 bases fit TRBD2. V lost 1 base, J lost 1 base, and 3 bases stayed unmatched. Germline lookup yields CDR1 MGHRA and CDR2 YSYEKL. This CDR3 is 16 amino acids long.

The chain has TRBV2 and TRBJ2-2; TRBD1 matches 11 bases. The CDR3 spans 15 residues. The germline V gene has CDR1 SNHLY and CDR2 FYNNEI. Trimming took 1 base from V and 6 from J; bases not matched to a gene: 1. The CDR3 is CASSEGTGGPGELFF. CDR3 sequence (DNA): TGTGCCAGCAGTGAAGGGACAGGGGGCCCCGGGGAGCTGTTTTTT.

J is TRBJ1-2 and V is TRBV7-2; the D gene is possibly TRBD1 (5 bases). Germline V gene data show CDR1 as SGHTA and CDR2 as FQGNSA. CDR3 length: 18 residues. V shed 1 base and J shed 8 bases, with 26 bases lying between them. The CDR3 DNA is TGTGCCAGCAGCTTAGGGTCCGTGGGCAGGGTTTGGATTCGCGGCTACACCTTC. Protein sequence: CASSLGSVGRVWIRGYTF.

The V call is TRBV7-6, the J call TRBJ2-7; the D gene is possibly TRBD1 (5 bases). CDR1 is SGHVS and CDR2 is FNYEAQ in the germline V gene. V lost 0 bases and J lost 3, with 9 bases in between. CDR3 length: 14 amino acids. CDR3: CASSLATEHYEQYF. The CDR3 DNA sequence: TGTGCCAGCAGCTTAGCGACAGAACACTACGAGCAGTACTTC.

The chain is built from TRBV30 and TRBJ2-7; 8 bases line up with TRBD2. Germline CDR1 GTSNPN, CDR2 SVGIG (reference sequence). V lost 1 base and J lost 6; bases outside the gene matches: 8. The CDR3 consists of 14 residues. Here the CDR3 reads CAWSAYYAGGEQYF. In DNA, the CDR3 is TGTGCCTGGAGTGCATATTATGCGGGGGGCGAGCAGTACTTC.

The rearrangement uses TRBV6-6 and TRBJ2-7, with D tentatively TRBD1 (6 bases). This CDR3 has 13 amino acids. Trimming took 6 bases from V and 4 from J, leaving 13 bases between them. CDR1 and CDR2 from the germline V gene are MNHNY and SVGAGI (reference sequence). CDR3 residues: CASSRGYSYEQYF. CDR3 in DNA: TGTGCCAGCAGCAGGGGTTATAGTTACGAGCAGTACTTC.

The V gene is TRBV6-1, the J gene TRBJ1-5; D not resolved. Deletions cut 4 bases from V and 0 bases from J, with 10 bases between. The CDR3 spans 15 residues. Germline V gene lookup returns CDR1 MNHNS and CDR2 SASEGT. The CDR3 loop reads CASSGQAYSNQPQHF. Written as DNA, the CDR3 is TGTGCCAGCAGTGGGCAGGCCTATAGCAATCAGCCCCAGCATTTT.

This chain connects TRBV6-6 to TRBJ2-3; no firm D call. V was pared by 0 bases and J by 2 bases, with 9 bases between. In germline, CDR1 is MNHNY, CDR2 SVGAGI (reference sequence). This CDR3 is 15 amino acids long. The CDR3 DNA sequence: TGTGCCAGCAGTTACTCCTATACCTTCACAGATACGCAGTATTTT. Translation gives CASSYSYTFTDTQYF.

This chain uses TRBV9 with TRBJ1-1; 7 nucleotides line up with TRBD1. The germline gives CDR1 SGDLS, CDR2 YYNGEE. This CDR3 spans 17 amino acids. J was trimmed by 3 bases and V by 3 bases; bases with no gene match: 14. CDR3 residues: CASSAQGTVGHHTEAFF. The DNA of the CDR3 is TGTGCCAGCAGCGCTCAGGGGACAGTGGGCCACCACACTGAAGCTTTCTTT.

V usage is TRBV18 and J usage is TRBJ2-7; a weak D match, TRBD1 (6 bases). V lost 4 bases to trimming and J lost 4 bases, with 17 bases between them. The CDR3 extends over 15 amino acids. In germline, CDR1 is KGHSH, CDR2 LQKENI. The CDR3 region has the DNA TGTGCCAGCTCACAACAGGGAATTGGTCTTTACGAGCAGTACTTC. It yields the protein CASSQQGIGLYEQYF.

The CDR3 nucleotides are TGCGCCAGCAGTGAGAGTCAGGGTGCGGATACGCAGTATTTT. Its protein is CASSESQGADTQYF. The gene calls are TRBV10-1 and TRBJ2-3, with D possibly being TRBD1 (5 bases). Per germline, CDR1 WNHNN and CDR2 SYGVQD (reference sequence). Trimming left V 2 bases short and J 6 bases short, with 12 bases between. The CDR3 spans 14 residues.